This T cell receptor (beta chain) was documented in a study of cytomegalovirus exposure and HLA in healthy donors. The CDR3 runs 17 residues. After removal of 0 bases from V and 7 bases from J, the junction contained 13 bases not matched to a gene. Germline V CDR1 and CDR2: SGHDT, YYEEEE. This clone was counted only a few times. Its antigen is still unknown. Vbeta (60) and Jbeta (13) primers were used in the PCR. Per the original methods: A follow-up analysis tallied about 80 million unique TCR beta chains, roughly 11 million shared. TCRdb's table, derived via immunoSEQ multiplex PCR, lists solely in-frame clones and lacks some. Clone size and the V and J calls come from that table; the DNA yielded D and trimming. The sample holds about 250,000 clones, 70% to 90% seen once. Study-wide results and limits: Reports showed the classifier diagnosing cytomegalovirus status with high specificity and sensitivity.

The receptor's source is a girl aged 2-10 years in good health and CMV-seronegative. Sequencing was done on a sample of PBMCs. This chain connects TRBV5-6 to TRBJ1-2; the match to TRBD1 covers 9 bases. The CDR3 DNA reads TGTGCCAGCAGCTTGGGACAGGGGGATTTGTGGGTCGGTGGCTACACCTTC. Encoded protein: CASSLGQGDLWVGGYTF.